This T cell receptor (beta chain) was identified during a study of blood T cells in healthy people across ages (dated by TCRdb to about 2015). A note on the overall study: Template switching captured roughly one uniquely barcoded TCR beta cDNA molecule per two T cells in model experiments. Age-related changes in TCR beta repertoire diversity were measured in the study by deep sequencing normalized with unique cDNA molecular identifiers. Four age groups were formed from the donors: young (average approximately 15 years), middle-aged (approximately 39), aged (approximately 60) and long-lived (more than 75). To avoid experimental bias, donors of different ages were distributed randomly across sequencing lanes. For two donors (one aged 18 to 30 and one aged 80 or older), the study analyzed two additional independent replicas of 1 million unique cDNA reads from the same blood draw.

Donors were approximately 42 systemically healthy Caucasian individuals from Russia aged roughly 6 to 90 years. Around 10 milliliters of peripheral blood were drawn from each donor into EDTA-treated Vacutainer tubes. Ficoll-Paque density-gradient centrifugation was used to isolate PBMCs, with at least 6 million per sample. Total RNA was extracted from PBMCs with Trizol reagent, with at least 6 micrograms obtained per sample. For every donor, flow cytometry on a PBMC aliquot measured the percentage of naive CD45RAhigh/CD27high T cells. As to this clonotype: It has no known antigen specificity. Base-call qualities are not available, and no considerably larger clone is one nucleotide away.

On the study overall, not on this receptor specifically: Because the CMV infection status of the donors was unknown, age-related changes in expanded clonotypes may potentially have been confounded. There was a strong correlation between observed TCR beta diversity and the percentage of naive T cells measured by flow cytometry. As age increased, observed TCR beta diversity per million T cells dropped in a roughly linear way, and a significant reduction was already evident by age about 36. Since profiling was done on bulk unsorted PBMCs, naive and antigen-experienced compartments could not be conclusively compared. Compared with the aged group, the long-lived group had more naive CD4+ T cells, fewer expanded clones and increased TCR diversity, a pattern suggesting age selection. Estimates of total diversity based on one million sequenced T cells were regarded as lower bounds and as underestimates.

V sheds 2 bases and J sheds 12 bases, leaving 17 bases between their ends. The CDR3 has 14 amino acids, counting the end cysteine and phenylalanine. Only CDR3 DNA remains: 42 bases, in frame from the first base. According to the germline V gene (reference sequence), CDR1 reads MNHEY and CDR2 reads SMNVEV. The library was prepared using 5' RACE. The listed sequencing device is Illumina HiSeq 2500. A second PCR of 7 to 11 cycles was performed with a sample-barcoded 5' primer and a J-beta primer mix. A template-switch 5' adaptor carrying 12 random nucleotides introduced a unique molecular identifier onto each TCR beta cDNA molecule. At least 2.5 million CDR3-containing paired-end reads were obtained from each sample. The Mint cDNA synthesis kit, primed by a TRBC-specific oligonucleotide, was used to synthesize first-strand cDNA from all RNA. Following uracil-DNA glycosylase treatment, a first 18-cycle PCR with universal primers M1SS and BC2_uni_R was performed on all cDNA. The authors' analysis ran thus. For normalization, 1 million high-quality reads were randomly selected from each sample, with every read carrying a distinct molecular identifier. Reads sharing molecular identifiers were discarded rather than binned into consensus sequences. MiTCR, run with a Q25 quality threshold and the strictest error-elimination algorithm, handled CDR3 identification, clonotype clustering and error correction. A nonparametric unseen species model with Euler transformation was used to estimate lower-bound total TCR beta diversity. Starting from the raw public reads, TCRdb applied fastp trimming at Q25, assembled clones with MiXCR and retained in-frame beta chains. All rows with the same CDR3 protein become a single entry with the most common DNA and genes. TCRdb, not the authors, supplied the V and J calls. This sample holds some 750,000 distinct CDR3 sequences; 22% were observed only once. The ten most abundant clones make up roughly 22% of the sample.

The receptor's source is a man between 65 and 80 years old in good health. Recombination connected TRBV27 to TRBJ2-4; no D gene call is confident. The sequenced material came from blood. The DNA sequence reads TGTGCCAGCAGTTTAACACTGGCGCAGAGCCCTCAGTACTTC. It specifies CASSLTLAQSPQYF.